This T cell receptor beta chain was observed in a study of blood T cell repertoires in COVID-19. Recruited during active infection, patients (from Seattle) were subsequently followed longitudinally. Sequencing was performed with immunoSEQ multiplex PCR; in TCRdb, only in-frame clones are kept and a portion is missing. The repertoire includes about 150,000 clones, approximately 85% of them detected once, and about 0.63% sits in the top ten. Germline CDR1 and CDR2: LNHDA and SQIVND (reference sequence). The CDR3 has 14 residues. The V and J ends lost 4 bases and 0 bases respectively, with 9 bases between them.

The rearrangement joins TRBV19 to TRBJ1-1; D might be TRBD1 (6 bases). This clonotype was sampled from a man aged 60 to 75 with COVID-19, enrolled during active disease. The sequenced sample consisted of peripheral blood. Written as DNA, the CDR3 is TGTGCCAGTAGTACAGGGGCCCTGAACACTGAAGCTTTCTTT. Translating it yields CASSTGALNTEAFF. Drawing the rest from reference TRBV19 and TRBJ1-1, the complete variable domain is DGGITQSPKYLFRKEGQNVTLSCEQNLNHDAMYWYRQDPGQGLRLIYYSQIVNDFQKGDIAEGYSVSREKKESFPLTVTSAQKNPTAFYLCASSTGALNTEAFFGQGTRLTVV.